The clone carrying this T cell receptor (beta chain) was observed a few times. Its antigen is not identified. The entry originates in a study of response to subunit inactivated influenza vaccine. Study observations and caveats: Few additional T cells are recruited per seasonal influenza vaccination, authors suggested.

There are 17 residues in the CDR3. Germline CDR1 and CDR2: MGHRA and YSYEKL. The germline V and J ends were trimmed by 0 bases and 0 bases, with 15 bases remaining between them. TCRdb reprocessed the RT-PCR reads via MiXCR and lists one record per CDR3 protein. The table includes hundreds of thousands of distinct CDR3 sequences, about 15% detected once. The sequence was obtained from a man aged 50-60 years who received an inactivated influenza vaccine. The V and J genes are TRBV4-1 and TRBJ2-7, with a tentative D call TRBD1 (5 bases). The material sequenced was PBMCs from blood, taken 14 to 15 days before vaccination. The CDR3 sequence is CASSQDPYRGSSYEQYF. The DNA for the CDR3 is TGCGCCAGCAGCCAAGATCCATATAGGGGTAGCTCCTACGAGCAGTACTTC.